A single sample gave rise to the 21 T cell receptor beta chains below, sequenced in a study of synovial regulatory T cells in juvenile arthritis. Assay used: immunoSEQ multiplex PCR; TCRdb lists only in-frame clones, some missing. Its table lists more than 8,000 clones. Sequences were obtained from Treg cells from blood. Subset of the sample: remaining (HLA-DR-negative) circulating blood Treg cells. The source of these receptors is a donor younger than 30 with juvenile idiopathic arthritis.

The chain joins TRBV28 to TRBJ1-3; TCRdb outputs TRBD1, but without DNA this stays unchecked. The germline CDR1 and CDR2 sequences are MDHEN and SYDVKM. CDR3 length: 14 residues. The DNA sequence is not available. CDR3: CATRPGQGWDTIYF.

V usage is TRBV2 and J usage is TRBJ1-1; TCRdb gives TRBD1 as the D gene, but with no DNA this cannot be confirmed. Germline-derived CDR1 and CDR2 are SNHLY and FYNNEI. The CDR3 runs 21 residues. No DNA is listed. This chain's CDR3 is CASSESQGFLTRLNGDTEAFF.

The rearrangement uses TRBV28 and TRBJ1-5; TCRdb names TRBD1, which stays unverified in the absence of DNA. Germline V CDR1 and CDR2: MDHEN, SYDVKM. This CDR3 region has 13 residues. The record lacks a DNA sequence. The CDR3 loop is CASSLFINQPQHF.

This chain uses TRBV6-5 with TRBJ1-2. Germline CDR1 and CDR2: MNHEY and SVGAGI. The CDR3 is 15 residues long. The protein alone is recorded here. The CDR3 is CASSYRDSGHYGYTF.

This CDR3 reads CASSFSGGRYNSPLHF. The chain employs TRBV19 and TRBJ1-6. Germline CDR1 and CDR2: LNHDA and SQIVND (reference sequence). There are 16 residues in the CDR3. No coding sequence is recorded.

This chain uses TRBV5-6 with TRBJ2-2; TCRdb names TRBD2, which stays unverified in the absence of DNA. The CDR3 totals 17 residues. The DNA is unrecorded. Germline-derived CDR1 and CDR2 are SGHDT and YYEEEE. The CDR3 reads CASSLGLAGANTGELFF.

CDR3 amino acids: CASSLPRQETQYF. The V gene is TRBV7-8, the J gene TRBJ2-5; the TRBD2 assignment by TCRdb is unverifiable without DNA. The CDR3 extends over 13 amino acids. No coding sequence is recorded. Germline-derived CDR1 and CDR2 are SGHVS and FQNEAQ.

Judged by frequency, this clone is medium-sized. V usage is TRBV5-4 and J usage is TRBJ2-7; TCRdb proposes TRBD2, but this gene call is untestable without DNA. Germline V gene data show CDR1 as SGHNT and CDR2 as YYREEE (reference sequence). The CDR3 spans 14 residues. The DNA is not on file. The CDR3 is CASSLLAGGHEQYF. Using reference TRBV5-4 and TRBJ2-7 for the parts outside the CDR3, the full variable domain is ETGVTQSPTHLIKTRGQQVTLRCSSQSGHNTVSWYQQALGQGPQFIFQYYREEENGRGNFPPRFSGLQFPNYSSELNVNALELDDSALYLCASSLLAGGHEQYFGPGTRLTVT.

The J gene is TRBJ2-5, the V gene TRBV7-2; the TCRdb D gene call, TRBD2, has no DNA to confirm it. Germline V gives CDR1 SGHTA, CDR2 FQGNSA. The CDR3 is 11 amino acids. The protein alone is recorded here. CDR3 residues: CASSYASAQYF. Full variable domain (outside the CDR3, taken from reference TRBV7-2 and TRBJ2-5): GAGVSQSPSNKVTEKGKDVELRCDPISGHTALYWYRQSLGQGLEFLIYFQGNSAPDKSGLPSDRFSAERTGGSVSTLTIQRTQQEDSAVYLCASSYASAQYFGPGTRLLVL.

The CDR3 loop is CASSDRGYGYTF. The V call is TRBV19, the J call TRBJ1-2; TCRdb calls TRBD1, which cannot be checked without DNA. The CDR3 loop spans 12 amino acids. No DNA sequence was recorded. Looked up from germline, CDR1 is LNHDA and CDR2 is SQIVND (reference sequence).

The chain carries TRBV18 and TRBJ2-6; TCRdb picks TRBD1, but there is no DNA to check that call. The CDR3 runs 19 residues. The coding DNA is unavailable. Germline CDR1 KGHSH, CDR2 LQKENI. CDR3 amino acids: CASSPPSGTGNSGANVLTF.

The rearrangement links TRBV6-1 to TRBJ1-1; TCRdb returns TRBD1, unconfirmable since there is no DNA. The CDR3 covers 13 residues. No DNA is given. Germline V gene lookup returns CDR1 MNHNS and CDR2 SASEGT. The CDR3 sequence is CASSGHTNTEAFF.

This chain joins TRBV4-2 and TRBJ1-2; TCRdb gives TRBD1 as the D gene, but with no DNA this cannot be confirmed. Germline V gene data show CDR1 as LGHNA and CDR2 as YNFKEQ. The CDR3 runs 14 residues. No DNA is given. CDR3: CASSLSQGAPGYTF.

The rearrangement links TRBV5-1 to TRBJ1-1; TCRdb calls TRBD1, which cannot be checked without DNA. Germline V gene data show CDR1 as SGHRS and CDR2 as YFSETQ. This CDR3 contains 15 residues. No DNA is given. CDR3 region: CASSNSPGQGYSAFF.

This chain uses TRBV6-4 with TRBJ1-5. This CDR3 contains 10 residues. No coding sequence is recorded. Germline CDR1 is MRHNA and CDR2 is SNTAGT. The CDR3 loop is CASSSQPQHF.

The V and J genes are TRBV10-3 and TRBJ1-4; TCRdb calls TRBD1, which cannot be checked without DNA. CDR1 and CDR2 from the germline V gene are ENHRY and SYGVKD. This CDR3 is built from 16 residues. No DNA was logged. CDR3: CAISTGWGATNEKLFF.

V gene TRBV19 combines with J gene TRBJ1-1. This CDR3 is 14 amino acids long. The DNA is not on file. The germline V gene encodes CDR1 LNHDA and CDR2 SQIVND (reference sequence). The CDR3 protein is CASSQVIRGTEAFF.

This rearrangement joins TRBV6-1 to TRBJ2-7; the TCRdb D gene call, TRBD1, has no DNA to confirm it. The CDR3 consists of 15 residues. Nucleotide data are not available. CDR1 and CDR2 from the germline V gene are MNHNS and SASEGT. The CDR3 spells CASSEGTGSYNEQYF.

The V call is TRBV6-1, the J call TRBJ1-1; the D call of TRBD1 rests on TCRdb alone, since no DNA is present to check it. CDR3 size: 14 residues. The entry carries no DNA sequence. Looked up from germline, CDR1 is MNHNS and CDR2 is SASEGT. The CDR3 spells CASSFRDRVLEAFF.

The chain is built from TRBV5-1 and TRBJ2-7; the D call of TRBD2 rests on TCRdb alone, since no DNA is present to check it. This CDR3 is 15 amino acids long. DNA was not recorded. Germline V gene sequence: CDR1 SGHRS, CDR2 YFSETQ. The chain's CDR3 is CASSRGSSGIYEQYF.

The V and J genes are TRBV19 and TRBJ1-2. The CDR3 is 13 residues long. No DNA has been recorded. CDR1 and CDR2 (germline): LNHDA, SQIVND (reference sequence). The CDR3 here is CASKPGENYGYTF. The variable domain in full, completed from reference TRBV19 and TRBJ1-2, reads DGGITQSPKYLFRKEGQNVTLSCEQNLNHDAMYWYRQDPGQGLRLIYYSQIVNDFQKGDIAEGYSVSREKKESFPLTVTSAQKNPTAFYLCASKPGENYGYTFGSGTRLTVV.